The TCR beta chain described here comes from a study of cytotoxic CD8 clonotypes in ibrutinib-treated CLL. Whole-study context: Some 25 partial and 2 complete responses; at median 68 months, 14 remitted, about 12 progressed. Response sampling occurred after a median around 11 months of treatment (range 6 to 36). Overall study findings and caveats: The times at which samples were taken varied between sustained-remission and progressing patients.

This clone appeared a single time. Its antigen remains unidentified. Produced via immunoSEQ multiplex PCR; TCRdb's table is partial and in-frame only. The sample shows approximately 210,000 clones, approximately 72% of them seen only once. This clonotype originated in a human donor with chronic lymphocytic leukemia. Sequencing was performed on PBMCs, taken after 24 months of ibrutinib treatment.

CDR3: CASSDLNRLNIQYF. In DNA form, the CDR3 reads TGTGCCAGCAGTGACCTGAACAGACTAAACATTCAGTACTTC. The chain employs TRBV6-1 and TRBJ2-4, with D unclear. Germline loops: CDR1 MNHNS, CDR2 SASEGT. The CDR3 is 14 amino acids. The V end was cut by 3 bases, the J end by 6 bases, with 12 bases between.